This is a list of T cell receptor beta chains from one sample in a study of cytomegalovirus exposure and HLA in healthy donors. Libraries were prepared by immunoSEQ multiplex PCR; TCRdb keeps only in-frame clonotypes and omits some of them. The profile covers 150,000 to 200,000 clones, with approximately 80% appearing a single time and 6.3% taken by the ten largest. The sample taken for sequencing was PBMCs. The receptor source for this set is a male donor in good health and CMV-seropositive. CDR3s include the opening cysteine and the closing phenylalanine or tryptophan. Each record gives: clone size, V gene, J gene, CDR3 protein. The listing skips clone size in some rows; elsewhere it reads once, few, many or a size class.

>few|TRBV7-9|TRBJ2-4
CASSPEGGGKNIQYF
>few|TRBV6-4|TRBJ2-3
CASSDIAGGTDTQYF
>once|TRBV5-4|TRBJ2-7
CASSPTSGRSYEQYF
>-|TRBV19|TRBJ2-7
CASSQTSGSYEQYF
>-|TRBV29-1|TRBJ2-6
CSVEHGTGARGANVLTF
>-|TRBV7-9|TRBJ2-1
CSSSLAGGAAGGREQFF
>-|TRBV28|TRBJ1-1
CASSHDRTNTEAFF
>-|TRBV10-3|TRBJ2-1
CAISETGSKNNEQFF
>-|TRBV13|TRBJ2-4
CASSQLADPPEVNIQYF
>-|TRBV6-4|TRBJ2-1
CASQAGTSGDNEQFF
>-|TRBV19|TRBJ2-7
CASSIRDSYEQYF
>few|TRBV15|TRBJ1-5
CATSRSQGSGLNQPQHF
>-|TRBV7-9|TRBJ1-3
CASPQGDVAGNTIYF
>-|TRBV6-5|TRBJ1-5
CASSTNAGVGQPQHF
>-|TRBV7-2|TRBJ2-5
CASSLADFGALKYQETQYF
>few|TRBV19|TRBJ1-5
CASLDYGGNQPQHF
>-|TRBV6-6|TRBJ2-5
CASSHSSGIGETQYF
>-|TRBV5-5|TRBJ2-1
CASSLGLYNEQFF
>-|TRBV5-4|TRBJ1-1
CASSPPGRSSNTEAFF
>few|TRBV5-6|TRBJ1-1
CASSRVRFGAFF
>-|TRBV6-5|TRBJ2-7
CASSRLAREYKRHF
>-|TRBV29-1|TRBJ1-1
CSVQGVGTEAFF
>-|TRBV27|TRBJ2-7
CASSDRAPYEQYF
>-|TRBV13|TRBJ2-3
CASSLGGGRSDTQYF
>-|TRBV7-9|TRBJ2-1
CASSPGLAGVDEQFF
>-|TRBV5-1|TRBJ2-7
CASSLVASGRVYYEQYF
>once|TRBV7-8|TRBJ2-6
CASSQNGPSGANVLTF
>-|TRBV25-1|TRBJ1-1
CASSLGTAVTEAFF